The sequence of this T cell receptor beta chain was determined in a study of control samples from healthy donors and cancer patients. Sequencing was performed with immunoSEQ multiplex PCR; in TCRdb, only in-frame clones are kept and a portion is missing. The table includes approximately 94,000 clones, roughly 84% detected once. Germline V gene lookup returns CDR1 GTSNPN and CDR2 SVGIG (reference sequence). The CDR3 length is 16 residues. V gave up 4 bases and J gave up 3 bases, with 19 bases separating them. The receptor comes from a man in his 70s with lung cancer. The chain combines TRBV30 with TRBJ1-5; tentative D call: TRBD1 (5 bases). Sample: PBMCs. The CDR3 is CAWTEQGGLPNQPQHF. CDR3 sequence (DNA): TGTGCCTGGACCGAGCAGGGAGGACTTCCCAATCAGCCCCAGCATTTT. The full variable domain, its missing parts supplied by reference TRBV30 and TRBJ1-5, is SQTIHQWPATLVQPVGSPLSLECTVEGTSNPNLYWYRQAAGRGLQLLFYSVGIGQISSEVPQNLSASRPQDRQFILSSKKLLLSDSGFYLCAWTEQGGLPNQPQHFGDGTRLSIL.